Below, one T cell receptor (beta chain) is given with its context. The sample belongs to a study of OX40 agonist ivuxolimab in advanced cancers. Profiling relied on immunoSEQ multiplex PCR, and the TCRdb table lists in-frame clones only, not all of them. The sample lists about 67,000 clones; about 91% were seen once. The sample was CD4+ or CD8+ T cells sorted from blood, taken in a trial of the OX40 agonist ivuxolimab. This receptor was obtained from an adult with an advanced solid tumor such as melanoma, head and neck, liver or kidney cancer.

Here the CDR3 DNA reads TGTGCCAGCAGTTTAAATGCCCGACAGTTATATGGCTACACCTTC. Translation: CASSLNARQLYGYTF. The chain has TRBV28 and TRBJ1-2; a possible D gene is TRBD1 (5 bases). Trimming took off 2 bases at V and 5 bases at J, with 15 bases between the two ends. This CDR3 has 15 residues. Germline V lookup: CDR1 MDHEN, CDR2 SYDVKM.